The 23 T cell receptor beta chains below were found in one sample sequenced in a study of T cells in Graves' hyperthyroidism and ophthalmopathy. Amplified TCR beta CDR3 regions came from RNA transcripts. The primer set for the first-round RT-PCR of the TCR CDR3 was HTBI. MiXCR, applied by TCRdb to the multiplex PCR reads, yields one record per CDR3 protein. The data show a few hundred thousand distinct CDR3 sequences, approximately 15% seen once. The sequenced sample consisted of blood. The source is a woman in her thirties with Graves' hyperthyroidism that later progressed to Graves' ophthalmopathy.

This clonotype was seen many times. V usage is TRBV12-5 and J usage is TRBJ1-1; 7 nucleotides agree with TRBD1. The germline V gene encodes CDR1 LGHNT and CDR2 FRNRAP. The trim removed 1 base at V and 1 base at J, leaving 12 bases unmatched. The CDR3 loop spans 18 amino acids. In DNA, the CDR3 is TGTGCTAGTGGTTTGGCGAAGAGGTGGGACAGACCGAACACTGAAGCTTTCTTT. Protein sequence: CASGLAKRWDRPNTEAFF.

Points on this clonotype: A read error is possible here, since a much larger clone lies one base away. The chain recombines TRBV28 with TRBJ1-2; the D gene is possibly TRBD1 (5 bases). V shed 4 bases and J shed 6 bases, with 6 bases lying between them. CDR1 is MDHEN, CDR2 SYDVKM, per germline. This CDR3 region has 11 residues. The CDR3 sequence: CASSWGDGYTF. The CDR3 DNA sequence: TGTGCCAGCAGTTGGGGGGATGGCTACACCTTC.

This clonotype was seen a handful of times. The V gene is TRBV10-3, the J gene TRBJ1-1, with D possibly TRBD1 on 5 matching bases. The CDR3 is 14 amino acids. CDR1 is ENHRY, CDR2 SYGVKD, per germline. Trimming left V 8 bases short and J 0 bases short, with 13 bases between. The CDR3 coding sequence is TGTGCCATCGCCGGGACCGCAATGAACACTGAAGCTTTCTTT. Its protein is CAIAGTAMNTEAFF.

In this sample, this clonotype turned up many times. This rearrangement joins TRBV29-1 to TRBJ2-5, with 10 bases aligning to TRBD2. J lost 5 bases, V lost 4 bases, and 7 bases had no gene match. The germline V gene has CDR1 SQVTM and CDR2 ANQGSEA. The CDR3 sequence is 14 residues long. DNA of the CDR3: TGCAGCGTTGCCGGGCTAGCGGGAGAGGAGACCCAGTACTTC. This codes for CSVAGLAGEETQYF.

There are many counts of this clonotype. The chain's CDR3 is CATSEPGPASNGYTF. The CDR3 DNA is TGTGCCACCAGTGAACCTGGACCCGCCAGCAATGGCTACACCTTC. The V call is TRBV24-1, the J call TRBJ1-2; D unresolved. V lost 4 bases, J lost 6 bases, and 17 bases lay in between. Germline-derived CDR1 and CDR2 are KGHDR and SFDVKD. This CDR3 has 15 amino acids.

This clonotype has ten or more counts. CDR3 residues: CASRRDISQPQHF. In DNA, the CDR3 is TGTGCCAGCAGACGGGACATAAGTCAGCCCCAGCATTTT. V and J are TRBV6-1 and TRBJ1-5; D might be TRBD1 (6 bases). Looked up from germline, CDR1 is MNHNS and CDR2 is SASEGT. V lost 6 bases and J lost 6, with 12 bases in between. CDR3 length: 13 residues.

For this clonotype: Being one base from a much bigger clone, this may be a read error. The chain has TRBV15 and TRBJ2-5; either TRBD1 or TRBD2 may supply D (6 bases each). This CDR3 comprises 15 residues. The germline V gene has CDR1 LNHNV and CDR2 YYDKDF (reference sequence). The CDR3 region is CATSRDPRGQEAQYF. The DNA for the CDR3 is TGTGCCACCAGCAGAGATCCCCGGGGGCAAGAGGCCCAGTACTTC.

This clonotype was counted at least ten times. The chain couples TRBV19 to TRBJ1-1; D is possibly TRBD1 (5 bases). Per the germline V gene, CDR1 is LNHDA and CDR2 is SQIVND (reference sequence). V was cut by 3 bases and J by 4 bases, with 15 bases left in between. The CDR3 consists of 15 residues. CDR3 sequence (DNA): TGTGCCAGTAGTATCCCGCCTGGAGGGGTCACTGAAGCTTTCTTT. Amino acids: CASSIPPGGVTEAFF.

Many counts were recorded for this clonotype. The chain couples TRBV11-2 to TRBJ2-1; 8 bases are shared with TRBD2. CDR3 length: 15 amino acids. In germline, CDR1 is SGHAT, CDR2 FQNNGV. The V and J ends lost 2 bases and 5 bases, in that order; junction bases with no gene match: 5. The CDR3 DNA sequence: TGTGCCAGCAGCTTAAGACCGGGACTAGACAATGAGCAGTTCTTC. Amino acids: CASSLRPGLDNEQFF. Looking up the rest from reference TRBV11-2 and TRBJ2-1 gives the full variable domain: EAGVAQSPRYKIIEKRQSVAFWCNPISGHATLYWYQQILGQGPKLLIQFQNNGVVDDSQLPKDRFSAERLKGVDSTLKIQPAKLEDSAVYLCASSLRPGLDNEQFFGPGTRLTVL.

The V and J genes are TRBV27 and TRBJ2-7; D is undetermined. Germline CDR1 and CDR2: MNHEY and SMNVEV (reference sequence). This CDR3 is 13 amino acids long. The V gene lost 10 bases and the J gene lost 5 bases, with 18 bases spanning the gap. The DNA for the CDR3 is TGTGCCACCTCAAGGACGGTTTACCACGAGCAGTACTTC. This encodes CATSRTVYHEQYF.

This clonotype was recorded many times. The V call is TRBV25-1, the J call TRBJ1-1; no definite D call. CDR1 MGHDK and CDR2 SYGVNS come from the germline V gene. The V gene lost 10 bases and the J gene lost 0 bases, with 15 bases spanning the gap. CDR3 length equals 14 residues. The CDR3 nucleotides read TGTGCCACCAGCAATGGGGTTATGAACACTGAAGCTTTCTTT. Translating gives CATSNGVMNTEAFF.

This clonotype was seen at least ten times. The J gene is TRBJ1-5, the V gene TRBV12-5, with no clear D. Per the germline V gene, CDR1 is LGHNT and CDR2 is FRNRAP. The CDR3 covers 14 residues. Trimming shortened V by 1 base and J by 7 bases, and 11 bases separated the two germline ends. CDR3 amino acids: CASGLESYQQPQHF. CDR3 nucleotide sequence: TGTGCTAGTGGTTTGGAATCTTATCAGCAGCCCCAGCATTTT.

In this sample, this clonotype turned up many times. The chain employs TRBV18 and TRBJ1-4; 7 bases fit TRBD1. This CDR3 contains 17 residues. With 3 bases clipped from V and 0 bases from J, the junction kept 7 bases outside the gene matches. In germline, CDR1 is KGHSH, CDR2 LQKENI. CDR3 nucleotide sequence: TGTGCCAGCTCACCCCAGACAGGGACAACAACTAATGAAAAACTGTTTTTT. Its translation: CASSPQTGTTTNEKLFF.

Ten or more counts support this clonotype. The V gene is TRBV28, the J gene TRBJ2-1; 7 bases are shared with TRBD2. The germline CDR1 and CDR2 sequences are MDHEN and SYDVKM. V trimming: 3 bases; J trimming: 3 bases; junction bases outside the gene matches: 2. The CDR3 is 14 residues long. The CDR3 region is CASSFQRDYNEQFF. The CDR3 DNA follows: TGTGCCAGCAGTTTTCAGCGGGACTACAATGAGCAGTTCTTC.

This clonotype was seen only a few times. This chain links TRBV6-6 with TRBJ2-1, with a weak D call TRBD1 (5 bases). The germline gives CDR1 MNHNY, CDR2 SVGAGI (reference sequence). This CDR3 is built from 13 residues. The V end lost 2 bases, the J end lost 10 bases, and 12 bases lay between the germline ends. CDR3 protein: CASSYLPGHEQFF. As DNA, the CDR3 is TGTGCCAGCAGTTACCTCCCTGGACACGAGCAGTTCTTC.

This clonotype has a handful of counts. This likely comes from a read error, as the CDR3 has no conserved phenylalanine or tryptophan at its end. The V call is TRBV19, the J call TRBJ2-7; D might be TRBD2 (6 bases). CDR3 length: 16 amino acids. Germline V gene lookup returns CDR1 LNHDA and CDR2 SQIVND (reference sequence). Between the trimmed V and J ends, which lost 5 bases and 4 bases, there was a span of 21 bases. Here the CDR3 reads CASSPLRGGSQYEQYL. CDR3 sequence (DNA): TGTGCCAGTAGTCCCCTGCGGGGCGGAAGCCAATACGAGCAGTACCTC.

This clonotype was observed many times. The chain joins TRBV3-1 to TRBJ1-4; TRBD1 matches 8 bases. The V and J ends lost 8 bases and 0 bases, in that order; junction bases with no gene match: 2. CDR3 size: 14 residues. CDR1 is LGHDT and CDR2 is YNNKEL in the germline V gene (reference sequence). CDR3 sequence: CASGTGTTNEKLFF. In DNA form, the CDR3 reads TGTGCCAGCGGGACAGGAACAACTAATGAAAAACTGTTTTTT.

This sequence joins TRBV24-1 and TRBJ1-2, with D possibly TRBD1 on 6 matching bases. Germline V gene sequence: CDR1 KGHDR, CDR2 SFDVKD. Between the trimmed V and J ends, which lost 4 bases and 8 bases, there was a span of 10 bases. CDR3 length equals 12 residues. This chain's CDR3 is CATSEGAWGYTF. The CDR3 DNA sequence: TGTGCCACCAGTGAGGGGGCATGGGGCTACACCTTC.

On this clonotype: A clone one base away is much larger, so this may be a read error. This rearrangement joins TRBV30 to TRBJ2-2; possible D gene TRBD2, 5 bases. The CDR3 extends over 13 amino acids. Germline-derived CDR1 and CDR2 are GTSNPN and SVGIG (reference sequence). The CDR3 nucleotides read TGTGCCCAAGACTTTTTCGGCACCGGGGAGCCGTTTTTT. Amino acid sequence: CAQDFFGTGEPFF.

This clonotype was picked up a small number of times. The V gene is TRBV5-1, the J gene TRBJ2-2; TRBD1 agrees at 7 bases. Germline trimming cut 1 base from V and 0 bases from J; bases unmatched to any gene: 3. Germline V gene data show CDR1 as SGHRS and CDR2 as YFSETQ. The length of the CDR3 is 16 residues. In DNA form, the CDR3 reads TGCGCCAGCAGCTTGCTCGGGACAGCGAACACCGGGGAGCTGTTTTTT. The encoded protein is CASSLLGTANTGELFF. Using reference TRBV5-1 and TRBJ2-2 for the parts outside the CDR3, the full variable domain is KAGVTQTPRYLIKTRGQQVTLSCSPISGHRSVSWYQQTPGQGLQFLFEYFSETQRNKGNFPGRFSGRQFSNSRSEMNVSTLELGDSALYLCASSLLGTANTGELFFGEGSRLTVL.

V usage is TRBV6-5 and J usage is TRBJ2-5; D not resolved. The CDR3 is made up of 14 amino acids. Germline-derived CDR1 and CDR2 are MNHEY and SVGAGI. V lost 5 bases to trimming and J lost 4 bases, with 14 bases between them. DNA of the CDR3: TGTGCCAGCAGTCCCTGGAGTGGGTCAGAGACCCAGTACTTC. This gives the protein CASSPWSGSETQYF.

This clonotype was seen only a few times. This rearrangement joins TRBV10-3 to TRBJ1-1; D perhaps matches TRBD1 (5 bases). CDR1 and CDR2 from the germline V gene are ENHRY and SYGVKD. The CDR3 contains 12 residues. V was clipped by 7 bases and J by 3 bases, with 9 bases between them. The CDR3 DNA reads as TGTGCCATCAATCGGGGGGACACTGAAGCTTTCTTT. Its protein product is CAINRGDTEAFF.

This clonotype was seen at least ten times. This chain connects TRBV7-2 to TRBJ2-5, with a tentative D call TRBD1 (5 bases). CDR3 length: 16 amino acids. V dropped 2 bases and J dropped 1 base, with 14 bases sitting between them. Germline V gene data show CDR1 as SGHTA and CDR2 as FQGNSA. This CDR3 is CASSLRASRAQETQYF. CDR3 nucleotides: TGTGCCAGCAGCTTACGGGCATCCAGGGCCCAAGAGACCCAGTACTTC.